These 19 T cell receptor beta chains were all obtained from the same sample, sequenced in a study of radiotherapy plus CTLA-4 blockade in lung cancer. TCRdb's copy holds only in-frame clones and misses some; the assay was immunoSEQ multiplex PCR. This sample carries 75,000 to 100,000 clones, approximately 74% of them seen once, and the ten largest clones take roughly 2.8%. Specimen: peripheral blood, collected from a patient treated with radiotherapy plus ipilimumab. These receptors all come from a human donor with non-small cell lung cancer who had a partial response to radiotherapy plus ipilimumab. Some clones in this sample may be carry-over from other donors' samples.

V gene TRBV5-4 combines with J gene TRBJ1-3, with 7 bases aligning to TRBD1. CDR1 is SGHNT, CDR2 YYREEE, per germline (reference sequence). The junction had 6 bases not matched to a gene; V was cut back by 4 bases and J by 2 bases. The CDR3 runs to 15 residues. CDR3 DNA: TGTGCCAGCAGCCCCCAGGGGGGAACTGGAAACACCATATATTTT. This translates into CASSPQGGTGNTIYF.

This clone has a handful of counts. The chain recombines TRBV11-2 with TRBJ2-3; possible D gene TRBD1, 6 bases. V gave up 0 bases and J gave up 6 bases, with 7 bases separating them. This CDR3 is 13 amino acids long. Germline loops: CDR1 SGHAT, CDR2 FQNNGV. The DNA of the CDR3 is TGTGCCAGCAGCTTAGATAGGGGGGATACGCAGTATTTT. Translated: CASSLDRGDTQYF. The variable domain in full, completed from reference TRBV11-2 and TRBJ2-3, reads EAGVAQSPRYKIIEKRQSVAFWCNPISGHATLYWYQQILGQGPKLLIQFQNNGVVDDSQLPKDRFSAERLKGVDSTLKIQPAKLEDSAVYLCASSLDRGDTQYFGPGTRLTVL.

This chain uses TRBV7-6 with TRBJ2-3; 8 bases fit TRBD2. The CDR3 has 16 residues. Germline CDR1 is SGHVS and CDR2 is FNYEAQ. J was trimmed by 4 bases and V by 2 bases; bases with no gene match: 8. The CDR3 loop is CASSLRAGGPPDTQYF. Written as DNA, the CDR3 is TGTGCCAGCAGCTTAAGGGCGGGGGGTCCCCCAGATACGCAGTATTTT.

The V gene is TRBV2, the J gene TRBJ2-3, with D possibly TRBD2 on 6 matching bases. The CDR3 has 20 amino acids. Trimming took off 6 bases at V and 4 bases at J, with 32 bases between the two ends. Germline V lookup: CDR1 SNHLY, CDR2 FYNNEI. CDR3 protein: CASSARLPKPQRAYSDTQYF. Written as DNA, the CDR3 is TGTGCCAGCAGCGCTAGACTCCCCAAACCCCAGCGGGCGTACTCAGATACGCAGTATTTT.

The chain couples TRBV6-5 to TRBJ1-5; D not resolved. V gave up 1 base and J gave up 9 bases, with 13 bases separating them. This CDR3 has 14 amino acids. CDR1 MNHEY and CDR2 SVGAGI come from the germline V gene. The CDR3 protein is CASSYWRGSRPQHF. CDR3 nucleotides: TGTGCCAGCAGTTACTGGCGGGGAAGTCGGCCCCAGCATTTT.

V gene TRBV9 combines with J gene TRBJ1-4; D ambiguous. In germline, CDR1 is SGDLS, CDR2 YYNGEE. This CDR3 has 14 residues. V shed 4 bases and J shed 0 bases, with 7 bases lying between them. CDR3 sequence: CASSRSATNEKLFF. The CDR3 region has the DNA TGTGCCAGCAGCAGGAGTGCAACTAATGAAAAACTGTTTTTT. Using reference TRBV9 and TRBJ1-4 for the parts outside the CDR3, the full variable domain is DSGVTQTPKHLITATGQRVTLRCSPRSGDLSVYWYQQSLDQGLQFLIQYYNGEERAKGNILERFSAQQFPDLHSELNLSSLELGDSALYFCASSRSATNEKLFFGSGTQLSVL.

The rearrangement uses TRBV6-6 and TRBJ1-1; D is perhaps TRBD1 (5 bases). Germline V gene data show CDR1 as MNHNY and CDR2 as SVGAGI (reference sequence). The CDR3 runs 15 residues. V lost 8 bases and J 1 base, leaving 17 bases between the germline ends. The CDR3 is CASRGRGVWNTEAFF. In DNA form, the CDR3 reads TGTGCCAGCCGAGGACGGGGGGTGTGGAACACTGAAGCTTTCTTT.

The chain has TRBV7-2 and TRBJ2-1, with D perhaps TRBD2 (6 bases). V was cut by 5 bases and J by 10 bases, with 21 bases left in between. CDR1 SGHTA and CDR2 FQGNSA come from the germline V gene. This CDR3 spans 15 amino acids. The CDR3 region is CASSQDATGVREQFF. The CDR3 region has the DNA TGTGCCAGCAGCCAGGACGCTACGGGGGTAAGGGAGCAGTTCTTC.

The chain combines TRBV14 with TRBJ1-2; 11 bases align to TRBD1. The CDR3 contains 17 residues. The germline gives CDR1 SGHDN, CDR2 FVKESK. Trimming took 4 bases from V and 4 from J; bases not matched to a gene: 11. CDR3 in amino acids: CASSREGGTGGLYGYTF. CDR3 coding DNA: TGTGCCAGCAGCCGCGAGGGCGGGACAGGGGGGCTCTATGGCTACACCTTC.

In DNA form, the CDR3 reads TGCAGCGTTGAGATACCCCCTGGCGGGGGAAGGGGCTACACCTTC. This codes for CSVEIPPGGGRGYTF. J is TRBJ1-2 and V is TRBV29-1, with D tentatively TRBD1 (5 bases). Germline CDR1 and CDR2: SQVTM and ANQGSEA. The length of the CDR3 is 15 residues. V was pared by 3 bases and J by 8 bases, with 22 bases between.

This clone was counted once. This sequence joins TRBV11-2 and TRBJ2-2; TRBD1 is a possible D gene (6 bases). Germline V CDR1 and CDR2: SGHAT, FQNNGV. V was pared by 0 bases and J by 5 bases, with 10 bases between. CDR3 length: 15 amino acids. Written as DNA, the CDR3 is TGTGCCAGCAGCTTAGAAACAGGGTGGACCGGGGAGCTGTTTTTT. Protein sequence: CASSLETGWTGELFF.

This clone was seen more than once but under ten times. The CDR3 coding sequence is TGTGCCACCCGGCCGTTGGGACAGCCAAATCAGCCCCAGCATTTT. Amino acid sequence: CATRPLGQPNQPQHF. V is TRBV10-3 and J is TRBJ1-5; TRBD1 matches at 7 bases. Germline CDR1 ENHRY, CDR2 SYGVKD. The CDR3 runs 15 residues. With 10 bases clipped from V and 4 bases from J, the junction kept 13 bases outside the gene matches.

The CDR3 here is CASSRTSGSPTTDTQYF. The CDR3 coding sequence is TGTGCCAGCAGCCGGACTAGCGGGAGCCCCACCACAGATACGCAGTATTTT. The chain is built from TRBV7-6 and TRBJ2-3; 13 bases line up with TRBD2. Germline loops: CDR1 SGHVS, CDR2 FNYEAQ. V shed 5 bases and J 2 bases; nucleotides not matched to a gene: 7. The CDR3 spans 17 residues.

The V gene is TRBV5-4, the J gene TRBJ1-4; D is undetermined. This CDR3 is built from 14 residues. V shed 2 bases and J shed 3 bases, with 8 bases lying between them. CDR1 is SGHNT and CDR2 is YYREEE in the germline V gene (reference sequence). The CDR3 loop is CASSLGGSNEKLFF. The CDR3 nucleotides read TGTGCCAGCAGCTTAGGCGGGTCTAATGAAAAACTGTTTTTT.

The J gene is TRBJ1-1, the V gene TRBV10-3; tentative D call: TRBD1 (5 bases). Germline CDR1 ENHRY, CDR2 SYGVKD. Trimming removed 4 bases from V and 1 base from J, with 10 bases in between. This CDR3 spans 14 amino acids. The DNA for the CDR3 is TGTGCCATCAGTGTAGGACAAGAGAACACTGAAGCTTTCTTT. This encodes CAISVGQENTEAFF.

This clone was seen just once. The rearrangement links TRBV11-3 to TRBJ2-7; 7 bases fit TRBD2. V trimming: 5 bases; J trimming: 2 bases; junction bases outside the gene matches: 15. The CDR3 runs 17 residues. CDR1 and CDR2 from the germline V gene are SGHNT and YENEEA. CDR3 sequence reads: CASSPGEGSGPTYEQYF. CDR3 coding DNA: TGTGCCAGCAGCCCCGGGGAGGGTAGCGGGCCAACCTACGAGCAGTACTTC.

This clone has just a few counts. The chain carries TRBV7-9 and TRBJ1-2; no definite D call. The CDR3 spans 15 residues. The ends were cut back, 7 bases at V and 4 bases at J, with 19 bases in the middle. Germline values: CDR1 SEHNR, CDR2 FQNEAQ (reference sequence). The DNA of the CDR3 is TGTGCCAGCACCACCGGGTCGGGGAGAACCTATGGCTACACCTTC. Its protein is CASTTGSGRTYGYTF.

The chain uses TRBV1 and TRBJ2-3; the table assigns TRBD2, which was not confirmed against the DNA. TRBV1 is reported as a pseudogene. The CDR3 totals 16 residues. The CDR3 loop is CTSSPGLAERTDTQYF. CDR3 DNA: TGCACCAGCAGCCCGGGACTAGCGGAGCGCACAGATACGCAGTATTTT.

The V call is TRBV2, the J call TRBJ2-1, with D perhaps TRBD2 (6 bases). Trimming cost V 10 bases and J 5 bases, with 21 bases left between them. Germline values: CDR1 SNHLY, CDR2 FYNNEI. The CDR3 has 15 residues. The CDR3 nucleotides are TGTGCCACAGGGCCCCTTGGAGGGAGGAACAATGAGCAGTTCTTC. Translation gives CATGPLGGRNNEQFF.